The 16 T cell receptor beta chains in this list originate from one sample, sequenced in a study of CD8+CD57+ T cells in acquired aplastic anemia. TCR beta VDJ and CDR3 were profiled, and genomic DNA was the template. From the reads, TCRdb called clonotypes with MiXCR, one entry per CDR3 protein. There are 160,000 or so distinct CDR3 sequences in the sample; around 48% occur only once, and roughly 1.1% lies in the top ten. The patients chosen for sequencing had shown expansion of CD8+CD57+ cells (detected by flow cytometry). Specimen: sorted CD4+, CD8+, or CD8+CD57+ T cells (not recorded which) from PBMCs. Receptors originate from a human donor with aplastic anemia.

This clonotype was seen a few times. The chain employs TRBV24-1 and TRBJ1-2; 9 nucleotides agree with TRBD1. J lost 3 bases, V lost 5 bases, and 6 bases had no gene match. CDR1 and CDR2 (germline): KGHDR, SFDVKD. The CDR3 has 15 amino acids. CDR3 DNA: TGTGCCACCAGTGGAGAGACAGGGGGGGACTATGGCTACACCTTC. Translated, it gives CATSGETGGDYGYTF.

The chain recombines TRBV10-3 with TRBJ2-3; D gene uncertain. The CDR3 spans 13 residues. The V gene lost 1 base and the J gene lost 2 bases, with 4 bases spanning the gap. In germline, CDR1 is ENHRY, CDR2 SYGVKD. Here the CDR3 DNA reads TGTGCCATCAGTGAGTACCCCACAGATACGCAGTATTTT. This gives the protein CAISEYPTDTQYF.

This clonotype was recorded at least ten times. The rearrangement uses TRBV6-5 and TRBJ1-2; D is perhaps TRBD1 (5 bases). The CDR3 loop spans 14 amino acids. V was trimmed by 2 bases and J by 2 bases, leaving 9 bases between them. Germline-derived CDR1 and CDR2 are MNHEY and SVGAGI. The CDR3 is CASSYLRGNYGYTF. CDR3 bases: TGTGCCAGCAGTTACCTGAGGGGAAACTATGGCTACACCTTC.

This chain joins TRBV11-2 and TRBJ2-1; 8 bases are a match to TRBD1. Looked up from germline, CDR1 is SGHAT and CDR2 is FQNNGV. The CDR3 has 12 amino acids. The V segment lost 3 bases and the J segment 15 bases; nucleotides outside the gene matches: 7. The CDR3 DNA follows: TGTGCCAGCAGCTTGCTTGACAGGGGTCCGTTCTTC. Its translation is CASSLLDRGPFF.

A few counts support this clonotype. The CDR3 protein is CASSFWVRDTGELFF. The CDR3 region has the DNA TGTGCCAGCAGCTTTTGGGTGAGGGACACCGGGGAGCTGTTTTTT. This chain joins TRBV7-8 and TRBJ2-2, with D maybe TRBD2 (5 bases). CDR1 is SGHVS and CDR2 is FQNEAQ in the germline V gene. This CDR3 has 15 amino acids. The V end was cut by 3 bases, the J end by 3 bases, with 11 bases between. The full variable domain, completed using reference TRBV7-8 and TRBJ2-2, is GAGVSQSPRYKVAKRGQDVALRCDPISGHVSLFWYQQALGQGPEFLTYFQNEAQLDKSGLPSDRFFAERPEGSVSTLKIQRTQQEDSAVYLCASSFWVRDTGELFFGEGSRLTVL.

V and J are TRBV25-1 and TRBJ1-2; 11 positions agree with TRBD1. V gave up 4 bases and J gave up 4 bases; unmatched junction bases: 8. Germline V gene sequence: CDR1 MGHDK, CDR2 SYGVNS. The CDR3 is 16 residues long. For the CDR3, the DNA is TGTGCCAGCAGTGGGCCGTGGACAGGGGGCGGCTATGGCTACACCTTC. Its translation: CASSGPWTGGGYGYTF.

This clonotype was detected a few times. The J gene is TRBJ1-5, the V gene TRBV10-3; D might be TRBD1 (5 bases). CDR3 length: 14 amino acids. Germline V gives CDR1 ENHRY, CDR2 SYGVKD. Trimming pared 5 bases from V and 1 base from J, leaving 9 bases between. CDR3 coding DNA: TGTGCCATCAGTCCCAGGGACAGCAATCAGCCCCAGCATTTT. As protein: CAISPRDSNQPQHF.

This clonotype was seen at least ten times. The chain employs TRBV19 and TRBJ1-2, with TRBD1 matching over 9 bases. The germline gives CDR1 LNHDA, CDR2 SQIVND (reference sequence). Trimming took 6 bases from V and 1 from J; bases not matched to a gene: 3. CDR3 size: 14 residues. In DNA, the CDR3 is TGTGCCAGTAGCGCGACAGGGGGTAACTATGGCTACACCTTC. Translating gives CASSATGGNYGYTF.

With respect to this clonotype: Possible read error: a much larger clone is one base away. The chain recombines TRBV13 with TRBJ1-3, with a tentative D call TRBD1 (6 bases). CDR1 is PRHDT, CDR2 FYEKMQ, per germline (reference sequence). The CDR3 totals 17 residues. CDR3 region: CAGSLQGSRSSGNTIYF. As DNA, the CDR3 is TGTGCCGGCAGCTTACAGGGATCTCGCAGTTCTGGAAACACCATATATTTT.

This chain connects TRBV15 to TRBJ1-5; 7 nucleotides agree with TRBD1. The V gene end was trimmed by 9 bases and the J gene end by 0 bases; junction bases not matched to a gene: 5. The CDR3 consists of 14 residues. CDR1 is LNHNV and CDR2 is YYDKDF in the germline V gene (reference sequence). DNA of the CDR3: TGTGCCACGGGGGGGACAGATAGCAATCAGCCCCAGCATTTT. Its protein is CATGGTDSNQPQHF.

V gene TRBV25-1 combines with J gene TRBJ2-4; D not certain. CDR3 length: 13 amino acids. V was shortened by 3 bases and J by 1 base, with 4 bases between the two germline ends. Germline values: CDR1 MGHDK, CDR2 SYGVNS. CDR3: CASSEGAKNIQYF. The CDR3 DNA reads as TGTGCCAGCAGTGAGGGTGCCAAAAACATTCAGTACTTC.

V usage is TRBV6-1 and J usage is TRBJ1-1; a possible D gene is TRBD1 (5 bases). This CDR3 is built from 13 residues. Trimming left V 2 bases short and J 10 bases short, with 14 bases between. Germline values: CDR1 MNHNS, CDR2 SASEGT. CDR3 DNA: TGTGCCAGCAGTGAATGGGTCAGGGAGGGAGCTTTCTTT. It translates to CASSEWVREGAFF.

Concerning this clonotype: Compared with germline, one end of the junction differs, possibly owing to a read error. CDR3 loop: CSASIWATNERLFF. CDR3 in DNA: TGCAGTGCTTCGATTTGGGCAACTAATGAAAGACTGTTTTTT. This chain joins TRBV20-1 and TRBJ1-4, with D uncertain. CDR1 and CDR2 from the germline V gene are DFQATT and SNEGSKA (reference sequence). The CDR3 covers 14 residues.

For this clonotype: A much larger clonotype is one base distant, so this may be a read error. V and J are TRBV6-1 and TRBJ2-7; tentatively, D is TRBD1 (5 bases). The CDR3 runs to 14 residues. V lost 6 bases, J lost 5 bases, and 17 bases lay in between. From germline, CDR1 is MNHNS and CDR2 SASEGT. Here the CDR3 DNA reads TGTGCCAGCAGCAGGGCATTTCCACTCCACGAGCAGTACTTC. Its translation: CASSRAFPLHEQYF.

The V gene is TRBV6-1, the J gene TRBJ2-7; weak D call: TRBD2 (6 bases). Trimming pared 7 bases from V and 7 bases from J, leaving 23 bases between. The CDR3 spans 15 residues. Germline CDR1 reads MNHNS; CDR2 reads SASEGT. This CDR3 is CASTSEGGAAWEQYF. The CDR3 DNA follows: TGTGCCAGCACCTCGGAGGGCGGCGCCGCCTGGGAGCAGTACTTC.

This clonotype was detected only a few times. The chain is built from TRBV11-2 and TRBJ2-7, with TRBD2 matching 11 bases. The CDR3 is 15 residues long. V trimming: 5 bases; J trimming: 3 bases; junction bases outside the gene matches: 6. Germline V gene sequence: CDR1 SGHAT, CDR2 FQNNGV. Here the CDR3 reads CASSPSGGFSYEQYF. The CDR3 nucleotides read TGTGCCAGCAGCCCTAGCGGGGGGTTCAGCTACGAGCAGTACTTC.